The 6 T cell receptor beta chains in this list originate from one sample, sequenced in a study of Graves' ophthalmopathy and Graves' hyperthyroidism. RNA transcripts were the source from which TCR beta CDR3 regions were amplified. A first-round RT-PCR used HTBI primers, followed by a second-round multiplex PCR. TCRdb passed the multiplex PCR reads through MiXCR, listing each CDR3 protein once. The sample consists of about 740,000 distinct CDR3 sequences, about 44% of them appearing once. Input material: peripheral blood. These receptors originate from an adult man with Graves' ophthalmopathy.

The chain employs TRBV25-1 and TRBJ1-5; D possibly corresponds to TRBD1 (6 bases). Germline values: CDR1 MGHDK, CDR2 SYGVNS. V lost 5 bases to trimming and J lost 6 bases, with 17 bases between them. This CDR3 has 15 residues. For the CDR3, the DNA is TGTGCCAGCAGTTACTCAGGGGCGTTGGGTCAGCCCCAGCATTTT. It yields the protein CASSYSGALGQPQHF.

This clonotype was seen repeatedly, ten times or more. The V call is TRBV9, the J call TRBJ1-1; D gene unclear. This CDR3 region has 14 residues. Deletions cut 4 bases from V and 4 bases from J, with 14 bases between. Germline CDR1 and CDR2: SGDLS and YYNGEE. The CDR3 region is CASSTRHESTEAFF. In nucleotides, the CDR3 is TGTGCCAGCAGCACCCGACACGAGAGCACTGAAGCTTTCTTT.

This clonotype was detected only once. The chain couples TRBV10-3 to TRBJ1-5; the D is unclear. The CDR3 covers 14 residues. Trimming shortened V by 2 bases and J by 1 base, and 6 bases separated the two germline ends. Germline assignment: CDR1 ENHRY and CDR2 SYGVKD. The CDR3 sequence is CAISEGASNQPQHF. The CDR3 nucleotides are TGTGCCATCAGTGAGGGTGCGAGCAATCAGCCCCAGCATTTT.

The chain employs TRBV25-1 and TRBJ1-2, with D perhaps TRBD1 (6 bases). The V gene's germline CDR1 is MGHDK and CDR2 SYGVNS. The CDR3 contains 14 residues. V lost 6 bases and J lost 5, with 16 bases in between. The CDR3 bases are TGTGCCAGCAGCCCTGGGGGGGCGCAGTATGGCTACACCTTC. Protein product: CASSPGGAQYGYTF.

This clonotype has more than one count but fewer than ten. This chain links TRBV19 with TRBJ1-6; no definite D call. This CDR3 comprises 16 residues. Per germline, CDR1 LNHDA and CDR2 SQIVND (reference sequence). V lost 1 base to trimming and J lost 7 bases, with 14 bases between them. CDR3 sequence: CASSIGPSQANSPLHF. The CDR3 DNA sequence: TGTGCCAGTAGTATAGGACCCTCGCAGGCAAATTCACCCCTCCACTTT.

This clonotype came up a few times. This sequence joins TRBV9 and TRBJ2-7, with a weak D call TRBD2 (6 bases). This CDR3 contains 14 residues. The germline V and J ends were trimmed by 4 bases and 6 bases, with 17 bases remaining between them. Germline V gene sequence: CDR1 SGDLS, CDR2 YYNGEE. Written as DNA, the CDR3 is TGTGCCAGCAGCCCCCTCCGGGGAGGCGTCGAGCAGTACTTC. Its translation: CASSPLRGGVEQYF.